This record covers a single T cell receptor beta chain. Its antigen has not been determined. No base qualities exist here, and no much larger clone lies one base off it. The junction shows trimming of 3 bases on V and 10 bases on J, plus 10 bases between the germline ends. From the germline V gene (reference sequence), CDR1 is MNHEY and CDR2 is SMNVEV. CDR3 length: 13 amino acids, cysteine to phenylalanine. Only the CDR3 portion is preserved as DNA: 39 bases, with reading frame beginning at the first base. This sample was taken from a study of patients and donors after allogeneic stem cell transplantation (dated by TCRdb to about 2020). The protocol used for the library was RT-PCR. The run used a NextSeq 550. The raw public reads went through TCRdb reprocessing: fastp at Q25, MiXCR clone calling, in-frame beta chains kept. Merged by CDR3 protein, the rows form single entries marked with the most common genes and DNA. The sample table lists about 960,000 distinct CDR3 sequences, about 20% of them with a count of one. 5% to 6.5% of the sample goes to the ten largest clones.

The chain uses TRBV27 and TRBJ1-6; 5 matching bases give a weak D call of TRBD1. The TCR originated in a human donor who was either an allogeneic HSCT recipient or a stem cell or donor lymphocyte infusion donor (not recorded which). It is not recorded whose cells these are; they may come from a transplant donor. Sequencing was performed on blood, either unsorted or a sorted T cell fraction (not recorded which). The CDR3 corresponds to CASSLTKGSPLHF. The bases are TGTGCCAGCAGTTTGACAAAGGGGTCACCCCTCCACTTT.